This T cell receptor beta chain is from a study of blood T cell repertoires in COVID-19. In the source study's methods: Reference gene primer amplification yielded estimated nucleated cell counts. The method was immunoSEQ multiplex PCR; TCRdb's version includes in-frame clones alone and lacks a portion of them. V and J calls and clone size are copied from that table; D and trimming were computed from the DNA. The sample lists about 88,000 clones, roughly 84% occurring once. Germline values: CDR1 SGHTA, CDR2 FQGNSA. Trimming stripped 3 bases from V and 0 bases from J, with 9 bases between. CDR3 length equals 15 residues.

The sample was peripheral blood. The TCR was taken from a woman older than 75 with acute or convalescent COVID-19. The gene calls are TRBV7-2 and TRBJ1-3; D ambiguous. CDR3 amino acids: CASSFRISSGNTIYF. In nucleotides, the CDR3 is TGTGCCAGCAGCTTCAGGATAAGCTCTGGAAACACCATATATTTT. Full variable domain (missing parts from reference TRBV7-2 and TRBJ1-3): GAGVSQSPSNKVTEKGKDVELRCDPISGHTALYWYRQSLGQGLEFLIYFQGNSAPDKSGLPSDRFSAERTGGSVSTLTIQRTQQEDSAVYLCASSFRISSGNTIYFGEGSWLTVV.